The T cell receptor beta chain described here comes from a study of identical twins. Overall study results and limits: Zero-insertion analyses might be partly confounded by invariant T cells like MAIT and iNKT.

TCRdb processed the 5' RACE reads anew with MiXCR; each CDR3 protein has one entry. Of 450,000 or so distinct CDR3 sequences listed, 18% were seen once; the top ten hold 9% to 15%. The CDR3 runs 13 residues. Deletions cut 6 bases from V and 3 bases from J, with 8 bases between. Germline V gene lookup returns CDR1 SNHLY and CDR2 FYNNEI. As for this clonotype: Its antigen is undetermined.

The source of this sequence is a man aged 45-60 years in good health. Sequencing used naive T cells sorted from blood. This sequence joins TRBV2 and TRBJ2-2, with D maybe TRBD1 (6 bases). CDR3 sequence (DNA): TGTGCCAGCAGAAGACAGGACACCGGGGAGCTGTTTTTT. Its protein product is CASRRQDTGELFF.